This T cell receptor (beta chain) was identified in a study of shared clonotypes between healthy human individuals. Background on the study: The donors, a couple of women and a few men, were aged 18 to 49. General study findings and limits: Having only a few donors restricted how much genetic and exposure-history diversity was captured. Clonotypes which were not shared had lower generation probabilities than clonotypes that all four donors shared.

Clones were read by immunoSEQ multiplex PCR, and TCRdb kept only the in-frame ones, dropping some. The table records over 2 million clones, 85% to 95% of them present only once. Germline lookup yields CDR1 SQVTM and CDR2 ANQGSEA. The length of the CDR3 is 13 residues. Between the trimmed V and J ends, which lost 4 bases and 2 bases, there was a span of 11 bases. Concerning this clone: Its antigen remains unknown. Other DNA variants within this sample encode the same CDR3.

This chain joins TRBV29-1 and TRBJ2-5; D is unclear. The source is a man aged 18 to 29 in good health. Some clones in this sample may be carry-over from other donors' samples. The sample taken for sequencing was naive CD4+ T cells from PBMCs. Indicated subset: CD45RA+ positively selected. CDR3 DNA sequence: TGCAGCGTTGGTGGTAGGCTACAAGAGACCCAGTACTTC. Its translation is CSVGGRLQETQYF.